This record covers a single T cell receptor (beta chain). Germline-derived CDR1 and CDR2 are SNHLY and FYNNEI. The CDR3 totals 12 residues. The ends were cut back, 4 bases at V and 9 bases at J, with 7 bases in the middle. This specimen comes from a study of blood T cell repertoires in COVID-19. Study in general: From T cells, B-cell-depleted T cells, or PBMCs came the material, which was cDNA or gDNA.

During active infection, Seattle patients enrolled and were then monitored through disease. Per the study methods: For nucleated cells, counts were estimated from reference gene primer amplification. Only in-frame clones appear in the TCRdb table, and some are missing; sequencing was by immunoSEQ multiplex PCR. Clone size and the V and J calls come from that table; the DNA yielded D and trimming. The sample has a few hundred thousand clones, 80% to 90% seen once. The chain combines TRBV2 with TRBJ1-6, with D hard to call. This clonotype originated in a woman in her 30s with COVID-19, enrolled during active disease. The sequenced material came from peripheral blood. DNA for the CDR3: TGTGCCAGCAGTGCCGTTTCTTCACCCCTCCACTTT. It specifies CASSAVSSPLHF.